The clone carrying this T cell receptor (beta chain) was detected once. Its cognate antigen is unknown. Here immunoSEQ multiplex PCR was the method, and the copy in TCRdb shows in-frame clones only, minus some. Seen here are 4,500 to 6,000 clones, 65% to 80% observed once, and the top ten hold 6% to 8%. The germline gives CDR1 SGHDN, CDR2 FVKESK. With 5 bases removed from V and 4 bases from J, the gap between germline ends came to 12 bases. The CDR3 sequence is 14 residues long. The data were obtained in a study of T cells in pancreatic ductal adenocarcinoma. Findings and caveats of the study: Blood clonality (about 0.07) did not differ significantly from tumor (roughly 0.1). Compared with tumor, blood showed more total productive templates and 7 to 9.5-fold more clonotypes. Comparisons of tumor and blood clonality may show falsely lower tumor diversity.

Selected pancreatic ductal adenocarcinoma patients had undergone surgery without neoadjuvant therapy. This receptor was obtained from a human donor with pancreatic ductal adenocarcinoma. The donor label of this sample is uncertain. This rearrangement joins TRBV14 to TRBJ1-3; D not resolved. The specimen was pancreatic tumor tissue. The CDR3 sequence is CASSAAPWGNTIYF. In DNA form, the CDR3 reads TGTGCCAGCAGCGCGGCCCCTTGGGGAAACACCATATATTTT.